Listed below are T cell receptor beta chains from one sample, sequenced in a study of T cells in Graves' hyperthyroidism and ophthalmopathy. TCRdb reprocessed the multiplex PCR reads with MiXCR, giving one entry per CDR3 protein. The sample holds about 180,000 distinct CDR3 sequences; 17% are singletons and the top ten take around 27%. Sequences were obtained from blood. The receptors come from a woman aged 50 to 60 with Graves' hyperthyroidism. The conserved cysteine and the conserved F or W are not part of the CDR3 here.

length	V	J	CDR3
15	TRBV5-8	TRBJ1-2	ASSLRTGLDPNYGYT
12	TRBV5-1	TRBJ1-1	ASSRDRVGTEAF
14	TRBV7-9	TRBJ1-2	ASSSPRPGQGRGYT
11	TRBV27	TRBJ2-1	ASSIVGYNEQF
13	TRBV7-3	TRBJ2-1	ASSLGQGAGNEQF
14	TRBV28	TRBJ2-7	ASTTEGGVPGYEQY
13	TRBV6-1	TRBJ1-3	ASMHGSPSGNTTY
14	TRBV11-2	TRBJ2-5	ASSFRLAGGRETQY
14	TRBV28	TRBJ1-5	ASSFPRGDGNQPQH
11	TRBV3-1	TRBJ2-1	ASSQEYWNEQF
15	TRBV28	TRBJ1-6	ASSPRPSSSYNSPLH
12	TRBV6-1	TRBJ1-6	ASSESVPSSALH
13	TRBV7-9	TRBJ1-3	ASSRRQSSGNTIY
14	TRBV7-3	TRBJ1-1	ASSLKWVGPNTEAF
13	TRBV11-2	TRBJ1-4	ASSLDGTGAEKLF
13	TRBV20-1	TRBJ2-3	SARTSGASTDTQY
12	TRBV7-9	TRBJ1-1	ATHLPGANTEAF
11	TRBV7-9	TRBJ2-7	ASSRDSSYEQY
12	TRBV20-1	TRBJ2-7	SARDLSGLLEQY
12	TRBV20-1	TRBJ1-6	SARVDSRNSPLH
15	TRBV9	TRBJ2-3	ASSVSLRGKGTDTQY
13	TRBV5-1	TRBJ2-1	ASSLEQGIYNEQF
11	TRBV19	TRBJ1-1	ASSIVQNTEAF
16	TRBV6-2/TRBV6-3	TRBJ1-2	ASSYRPTPSGANYGYT